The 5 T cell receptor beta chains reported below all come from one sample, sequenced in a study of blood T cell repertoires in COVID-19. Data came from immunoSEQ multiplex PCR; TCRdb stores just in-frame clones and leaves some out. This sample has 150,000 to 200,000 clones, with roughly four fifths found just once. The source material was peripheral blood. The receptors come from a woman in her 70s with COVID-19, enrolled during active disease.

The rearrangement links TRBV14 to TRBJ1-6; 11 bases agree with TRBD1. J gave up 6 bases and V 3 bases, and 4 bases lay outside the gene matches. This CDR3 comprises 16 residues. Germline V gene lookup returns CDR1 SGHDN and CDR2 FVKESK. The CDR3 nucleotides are TGTGCCAGCAGCCACCGGGACAGGGGGTTTAATTCACCCCTCCACTTT. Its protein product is CASSHRDRGFNSPLHF.

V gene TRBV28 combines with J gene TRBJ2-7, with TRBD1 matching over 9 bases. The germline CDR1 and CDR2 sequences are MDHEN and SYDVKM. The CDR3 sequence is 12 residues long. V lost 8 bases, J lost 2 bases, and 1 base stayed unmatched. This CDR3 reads CASGTGTYEQYF. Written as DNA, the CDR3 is TGTGCCAGCGGGACAGGGACCTACGAGCAGTACTTC.

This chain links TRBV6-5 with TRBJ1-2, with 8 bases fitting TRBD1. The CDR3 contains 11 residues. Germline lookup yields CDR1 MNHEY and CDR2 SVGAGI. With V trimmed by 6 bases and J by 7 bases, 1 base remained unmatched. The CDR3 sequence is CASRTGGGYTF. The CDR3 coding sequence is TGTGCCAGCAGAACAGGGGGTGGCTACACCTTC.

The CDR3 DNA reads as TGTGCCAGCTCGTGGACGGGGAGCGCCTACGAGCAGTACTTC. This sequence encodes CASSWTGSAYEQYF. The chain employs TRBV18 and TRBJ2-7; possible D gene TRBD2, 5 bases. V was shortened by 6 bases and J by 2 bases, with 14 bases between the two germline ends. The CDR3 spans 14 residues. The V gene's germline CDR1 is KGHSH and CDR2 LQKENI.

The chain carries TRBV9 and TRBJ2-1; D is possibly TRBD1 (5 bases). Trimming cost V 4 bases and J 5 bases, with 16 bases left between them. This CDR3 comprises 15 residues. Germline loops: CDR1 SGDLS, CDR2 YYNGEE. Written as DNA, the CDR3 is TGTGCCAGCAGCCCTCAGGGAAATGGGGACAATGAGCAGTTCTTC. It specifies CASSPQGNGDNEQFF.